This T cell receptor (beta chain) was sequenced during a study of control samples from healthy donors and cancer patients. Assay: immunoSEQ multiplex PCR; the TCRdb copy retains only in-frame clones and omits some. Among more than 85,000 clones listed, around 85% were seen once. Trimming cost V 7 bases and J 9 bases; bases outside gene matches: 12. CDR3 length: 14 amino acids. The germline V gene has CDR1 LNHDA and CDR2 SQIVND (reference sequence). The rearrangement uses TRBV19 and TRBJ1-5; 7 bases fit TRBD1. Material: PBMCs. This TCR came from a man between 65 and 85 years old with lung cancer. The CDR3: CASINSGGRGPQHF. CDR3 DNA sequence: TGTGCCAGTATCAATTCAGGGGGTCGAGGGCCCCAGCATTTT.